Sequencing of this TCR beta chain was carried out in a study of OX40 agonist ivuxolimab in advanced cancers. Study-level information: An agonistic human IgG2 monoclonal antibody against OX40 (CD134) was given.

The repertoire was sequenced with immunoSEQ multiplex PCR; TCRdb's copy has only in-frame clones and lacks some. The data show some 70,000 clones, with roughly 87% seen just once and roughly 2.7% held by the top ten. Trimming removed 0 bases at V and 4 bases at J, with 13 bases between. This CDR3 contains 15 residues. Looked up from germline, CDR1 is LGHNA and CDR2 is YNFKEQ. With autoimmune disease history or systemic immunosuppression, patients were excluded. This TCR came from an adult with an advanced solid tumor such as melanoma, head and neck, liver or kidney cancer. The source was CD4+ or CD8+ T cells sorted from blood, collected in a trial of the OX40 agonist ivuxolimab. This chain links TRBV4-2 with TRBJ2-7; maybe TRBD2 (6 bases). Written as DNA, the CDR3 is TGTGCCAGCAGCCAAGATGGCGGGGATTTTTACGAGCAGTACTTC. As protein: CASSQDGGDFYEQYF.